This T cell receptor (beta chain) derives from a study of blood T cells in healthy people across ages. General study points: Diversity of TCR beta per million T cells declined in a roughly linear way with age. Versus aged donors, long-lived donors had higher diversity and more naive CD4+ cells.

After removal of 2 bases from V and 0 bases from J, the junction contained 6 bases not matched to a gene. CDR1 is MNHEY, CDR2 SMNVEV, per germline (reference sequence). This CDR3 has 18 amino acids. The second PCR ran roughly 6 to 12 cycles with a sample-barcoded 5' primer and J-beta primers. TCRdb ran MiXCR on the 5' RACE reads and lists one entry per CDR3 protein. The sample records around 1,100,000 distinct CDR3 sequences, approximately 38% being singletons. No fewer than 5 micrograms of total RNA were isolated from every sample. Only a few counts were recorded for this clonotype. The antigen is not known.

Material for sequencing was blood. The genes are TRBV27 and TRBJ1-6; 8 bases are a match to TRBD1. This receptor was obtained from a man aged 18 to 30 in good health. The CDR3 DNA is TGTGCCAGCAGTTTACGGGACAGGCCAACCTCCTATAATTCACCCCTCCACTTT. The encoded protein is CASSLRDRPTSYNSPLHF.